This T cell receptor beta chain was obtained from a study of T cell responses to AZD1222 COVID-19 vaccine. Findings and caveats of the study: Unmutated variant regions reportedly attract nearly half of all spike-specific TCRs.

V lost 1 base to trimming and J lost 3 bases, with 12 bases between them. Germline CDR1 and CDR2: GTSNPN and SVGIG (reference sequence). CDR3 length: 14 residues. A remark on this clone: As yet, its antigen is unknown.

The method was immunoSEQ multiplex PCR; TCRdb's version includes in-frame clones alone and lacks a portion of them. The sample lists about 180,000 clones; 85% to 95% were seen once. The sequenced sample was peripheral blood, obtained 28 days after the second AZD1222 dose. V usage is TRBV30 and J usage is TRBJ1-2; no definite D call. The receptor was derived from an adult who received the AZD1222 COVID-19 vaccine. The CDR3 sequence is CAWSARREDYGYTF. The CDR3 DNA sequence: TGTGCCTGGAGTGCCCGCCGAGAAGACTATGGCTACACCTTC.